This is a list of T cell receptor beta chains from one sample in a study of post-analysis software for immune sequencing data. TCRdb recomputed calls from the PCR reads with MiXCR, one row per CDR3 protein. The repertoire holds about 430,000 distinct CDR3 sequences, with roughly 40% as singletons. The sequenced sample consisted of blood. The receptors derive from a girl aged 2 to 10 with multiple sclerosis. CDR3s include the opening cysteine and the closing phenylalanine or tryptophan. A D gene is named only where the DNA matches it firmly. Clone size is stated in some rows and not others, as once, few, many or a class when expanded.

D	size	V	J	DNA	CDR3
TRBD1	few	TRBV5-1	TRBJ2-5	TGCGCCAGCAGCTGGGCCGGGACAGCGCGAGAGACCCAGTACTTC	CASSWAGTARETQYF
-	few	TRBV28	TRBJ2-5	TGTGCCAGCACGCAAACCGGAGCCCAGTACTTC	CASTQTGAQYF
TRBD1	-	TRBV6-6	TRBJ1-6	TGTGCCAGCAGTTATATGGCGGACAGGGCCTCTTCACCCCTCCACTTT	CASSYMADRASSPLHF
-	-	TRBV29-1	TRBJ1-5	TGCGGCGCAGGAAATAGCAATCAGCCCCAGCATTTT	CGAGNSNQPQHF
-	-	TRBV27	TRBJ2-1	TGTGCCAGCAGTTTAAGAGGGGCCTCACTGAAGCAGTTCTTC	CASSLRGASLKQFF
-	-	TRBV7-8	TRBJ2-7	TGTGCCAGCAGCTTGGGCAAGGGGGGCTACGAGCAGTACTTC	CASSLGKGGYEQYF
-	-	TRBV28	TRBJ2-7	TGTGCCAGCAGTTATCAGTACGAGCAGTACTTC	CASSYQYEQYF
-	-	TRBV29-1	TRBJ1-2	TGCAGCGTGCATACCCCGGGACATCTCTTCCATGGCTACACCTTC	CSVHTPGHLFHGYTF
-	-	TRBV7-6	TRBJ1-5	TGTGCCAGCAGCTTATGGGGCGCCGGTTACAATCAGCCCCAGCATTTT	CASSLWGAGYNQPQHF
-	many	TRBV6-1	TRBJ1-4	TGTGCCAGCAGTGTCAGAGCGGGGAGAGACGGTAATGAAAAACTGTTTTTT	CASSVRAGRDGNEKLFF
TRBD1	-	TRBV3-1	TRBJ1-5	TGTGCCAGCACGCTGGGACAGGGGGACAATCAGCCCCAGCATTTT	CASTLGQGDNQPQHF
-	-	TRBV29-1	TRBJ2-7	TGCAGCGTTGAGAAGGGGCCCTACGAGCAGTACTTC	CSVEKGPYEQYF
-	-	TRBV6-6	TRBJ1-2	TGTGCCAGCAGCAGTGATACGACGAGAGGCTACACCTTC	CASSSDTTRGYTF
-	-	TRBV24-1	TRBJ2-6	TGTGCCACCAGTGATTTGGGCTCTGGGGCCAACGTCCTGACTTTC	CATSDLGSGANVLTF
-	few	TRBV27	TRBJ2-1	TGTGCCAGCAGTTTATATTCGGACAATGAGCAGTTCTTC	CASSLYSDNEQFF
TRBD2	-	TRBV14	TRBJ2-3	TGTGCCAGCAGCCAAGATCGGCTAGCGGGGGGGCAAGGAGATACGCAGTATTTT	CASSQDRLAGGQGDTQYF
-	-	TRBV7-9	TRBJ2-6	TGTGCCAGCAGCTTACAGGGATCTGGGGCCAACGTCCGGACTTTC	CASSLQGSGANVRTF
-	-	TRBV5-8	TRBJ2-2	TGTGCCAGCAGGCGGGGATATTCTTCGAACACCGGGGAGCTGTTTTTT	CASRRGYSSNTGELFF
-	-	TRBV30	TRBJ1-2	TGTGCCGGTACAGGGTTCGGCTACACCTTC	CAGTGFGYTF
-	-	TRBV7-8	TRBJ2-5	TGCGCCAGCAGCCAAGGAGTTTATCGGGGACGACAAGAGACCCAGTACTTC	CASSQGVYRGRQETQYF
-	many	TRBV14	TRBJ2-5	TGTGCCAGCAGCCAATCCCTACTCGGACTGTATCAAGAGACCCAGTACTTC	CASSQSLLGLYQETQYF
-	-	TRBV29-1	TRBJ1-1	TGCAGCGTTGAAGCGTCAGACCTTGACACTGAAGCTTTCTTT	CSVEASDLDTEAFF
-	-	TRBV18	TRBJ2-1	TGTGCCAGCTCCCCGACGGAAGGTGACAATGAGCAGTTCTTC	CASSPTEGDNEQFF
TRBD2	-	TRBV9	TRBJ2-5	TGTGCCAGCAGCGTCAACAGCGGGGGGGCCCAAGAGACCCAGTACTTC	CASSVNSGGAQETQYF
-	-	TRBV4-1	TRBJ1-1	TGCGCCAGCAGCCAACCGTGGGGCGGGGCATTGGGGAACACCGAAGCTTTCTTT	CASSQPWGGALGNTEAFF
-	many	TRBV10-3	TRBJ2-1	TGTGCCATCAGTGATAGCAAGGGGCACAATGAGCAGTTCTTC	CAISDSKGHNEQFF
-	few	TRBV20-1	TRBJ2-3	TGCAGTGCTAGAGAGACGCGTCCTAGCACAGATACGCAGTATTTT	CSARETRPSTDTQYF
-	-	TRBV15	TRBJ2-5	TGTGCCACCAGCAGAGATCAGGGGTTGGAGACCCAGTACTTC	CATSRDQGLETQYF